The 3 T cell receptor beta chains presented below share a single source sample, sequenced in a study of T cell responses to AZD1222 COVID-19 vaccine. Some clones are missing from TCRdb's copy, which holds only in-frame ones; the method was immunoSEQ multiplex PCR. The sample carries 180,000 or so clones, around nine tenths recorded once. This specimen consisted of peripheral blood, obtained on day 0 of AZD1222 vaccination. All receptors come from an adult in good health.

The rearrangement joins TRBV4-2 to TRBJ1-3, with a tentative D call TRBD1 (5 bases). Germline V gene lookup returns CDR1 LGHNA and CDR2 YNFKEQ. V lost 0 bases to trimming and J lost 0 bases, with 9 bases between them. This CDR3 has 16 residues. The CDR3: CASSQDLDSSGNTIYF. The CDR3 region has the DNA TGTGCCAGCAGCCAAGATCTCGACAGCTCTGGAAACACCATATATTTT.

This clone was seen a few times. The V and J genes are TRBV10-1 and TRBJ2-7; 11 bases are shared with TRBD2. CDR1 and CDR2 from the germline V gene are WNHNN and SYGVQD (reference sequence). This CDR3 spans 15 amino acids. The V segment lost 2 bases and the J segment 4 bases; nucleotides outside the gene matches: 4. This CDR3 is CASSEDSGRVYEQYF. DNA of the CDR3: TGCGCCAGCAGTGAGGATAGCGGGAGGGTATACGAGCAGTACTTC.

The J gene is TRBJ1-1, the V gene TRBV5-4; maybe TRBD1 (6 bases). Germline V gene sequence: CDR1 SGHNT, CDR2 YYREEE (reference sequence). The length of the CDR3 is 14 residues. V was clipped by 4 bases and J by 0 bases, with 10 bases between them. The CDR3 DNA follows: TGTGCCAGCAGCAGCGAGGGGGTGAACACTGAAGCTTTCTTT. Protein product: CASSSEGVNTEAFF.